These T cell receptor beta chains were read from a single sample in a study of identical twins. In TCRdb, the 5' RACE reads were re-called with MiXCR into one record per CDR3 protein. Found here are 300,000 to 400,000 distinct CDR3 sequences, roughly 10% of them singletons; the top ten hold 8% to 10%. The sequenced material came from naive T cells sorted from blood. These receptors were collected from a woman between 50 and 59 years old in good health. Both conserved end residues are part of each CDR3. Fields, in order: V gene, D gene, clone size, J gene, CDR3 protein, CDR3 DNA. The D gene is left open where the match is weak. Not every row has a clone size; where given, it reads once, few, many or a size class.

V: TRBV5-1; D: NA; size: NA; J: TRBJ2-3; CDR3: CASSLVGGNPTDTQYF; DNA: TGCGCCAGCAGCTTGGTCGGCGGAAATCCCACAGATACGCAGTATTTT
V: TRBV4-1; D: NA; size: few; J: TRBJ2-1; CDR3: CASSQALRAHSYNEQFF; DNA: TGCGCCAGCAGCCAAGCCCTCCGGGCGCACTCCTACAATGAGCAGTTCTTC
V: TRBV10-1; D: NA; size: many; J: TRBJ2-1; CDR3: CASRGDAKDEQFF; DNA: TGCGCCTCCAGGGGAGACGCTAAGGATGAGCAGTTCTTC
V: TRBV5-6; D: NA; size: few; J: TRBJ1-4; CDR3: CASSLSAGLGGEKLFF; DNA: TGTGCCAGCAGCTTGTCGGCGGGACTGGGGGGTGAAAAACTGTTTTTT
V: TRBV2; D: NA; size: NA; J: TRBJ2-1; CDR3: CASSVDLGEQFF; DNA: TGTGCCAGCAGTGTCGACTTGGGTGAGCAGTTCTTC
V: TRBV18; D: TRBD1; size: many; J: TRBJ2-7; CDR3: CASSHTGTGDNEQYF; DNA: TGTGCCAGCTCACATACCGGGACAGGGGACAACGAGCAGTACTTC
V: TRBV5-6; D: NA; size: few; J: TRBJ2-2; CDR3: CASTKRSTNTGELFF; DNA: TGTGCCAGCACGAAGCGGAGCACGAACACCGGGGAGCTGTTTTTT
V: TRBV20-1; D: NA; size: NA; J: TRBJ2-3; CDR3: CSARVDHTDTQYF; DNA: TGCAGTGCTAGAGTGGACCACACAGATACGCAGTATTTT
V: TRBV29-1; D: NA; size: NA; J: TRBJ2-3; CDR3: CSEGDTQYF; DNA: TGCAGCGAGGGAGATACGCAGTATTTT
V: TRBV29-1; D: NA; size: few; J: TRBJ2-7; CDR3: CSVGMRQTYEQYF; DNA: TGCAGCGTGGGGATGAGGCAGACCTACGAGCAGTACTTC
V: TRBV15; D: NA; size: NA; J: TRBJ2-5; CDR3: CATSRDLQGLGETQYF; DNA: TGTGCCACCAGCAGAGATCTCCAGGGGTTGGGGGAGACCCAGTACTTC
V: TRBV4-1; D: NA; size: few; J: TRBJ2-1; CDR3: CASSPGPTTSVEQFF; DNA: TGCGCCAGCAGCCCCGGACCAACCACCTCGGTTGAGCAGTTCTTC
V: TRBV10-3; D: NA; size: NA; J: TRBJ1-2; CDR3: CATIPGTLYGYTF; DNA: TGTGCCACAATCCCCGGGACCCTCTATGGCTACACCTTC
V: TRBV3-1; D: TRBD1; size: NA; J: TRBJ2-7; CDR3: CASSQHGSRDRPSYEQYF; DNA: TGTGCCAGCAGCCAACACGGGTCAAGGGACAGGCCTTCCTACGAGCAGTACTTC
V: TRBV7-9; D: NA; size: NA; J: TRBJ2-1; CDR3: CASSLRHLSSSYNEQFF; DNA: TGTGCCAGCAGCTTAAGACACCTCTCCAGCTCCTACAATGAGCAGTTCTTC
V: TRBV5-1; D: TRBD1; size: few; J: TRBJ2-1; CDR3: CASSLPTQGTGTIEQFF; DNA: TGCGCCAGCAGCTTGCCTACCCAGGGGACAGGGACTATTGAGCAGTTCTTC
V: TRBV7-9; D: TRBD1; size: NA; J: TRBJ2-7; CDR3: CASTSAGGSEQYF; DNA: TGTGCCAGCACCAGCGCAGGGGGAAGCGAGCAGTACTTC
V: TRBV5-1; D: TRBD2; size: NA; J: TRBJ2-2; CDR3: CASSSLAGTNTGELFF; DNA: TGCGCCAGCAGCTCACTAGCGGGAACGAACACCGGGGAGCTGTTTTTT
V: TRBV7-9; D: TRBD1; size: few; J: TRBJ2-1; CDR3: CASTMAGTAYNEQFF; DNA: TGTGCCAGCACCATGGCCGGGACAGCGTACAATGAGCAGTTCTTC
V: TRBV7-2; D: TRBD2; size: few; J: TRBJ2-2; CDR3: CASSLELTGGVNTGELFF; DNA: TGTGCCAGCAGCTTAGAGCTCACGGGAGGGGTAAACACCGGGGAGCTGTTTTTT
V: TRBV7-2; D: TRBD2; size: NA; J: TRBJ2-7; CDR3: CASSLSGLAHEQYF; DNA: TGTGCCAGCAGCTTATCGGGACTAGCTCACGAGCAGTACTTC
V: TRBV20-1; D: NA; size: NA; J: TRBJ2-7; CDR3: CSASTVGGEQYF; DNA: TGCAGTGCTAGTACGGTCGGGGGCGAGCAGTACTTC
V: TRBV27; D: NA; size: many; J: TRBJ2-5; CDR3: CASSAGTELERWKTQYF; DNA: TGTGCCAGCAGTGCCGGGACGGAATTGGAGAGGTGGAAGACCCAGTACTTC
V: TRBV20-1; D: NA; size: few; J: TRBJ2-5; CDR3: CSAAIRRPQETQYF; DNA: TGCAGTGCGGCCATTAGGAGGCCACAAGAGACCCAGTACTTC
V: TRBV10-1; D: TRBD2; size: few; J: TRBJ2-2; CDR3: CASSGGTSFTGELFF; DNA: TGCGCCAGCAGTGGGGGGACTAGCTTCACCGGGGAGCTGTTTTTT
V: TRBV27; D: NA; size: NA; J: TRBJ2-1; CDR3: CASSLKSSYNEQFF; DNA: TGTGCCAGCAGTTTAAAGAGCTCCTACAATGAGCAGTTCTTC
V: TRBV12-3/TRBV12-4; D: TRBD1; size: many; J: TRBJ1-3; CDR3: CASSPGTGPGNTIYF; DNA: TGTGCCAGCAGTCCCGGGACAGGGCCGGGAAACACCATATATTTT
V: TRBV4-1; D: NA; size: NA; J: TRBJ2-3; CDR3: CASSQVGGSSTDTQYF; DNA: TGCGCCAGCAGCCAAGTCGGCGGCTCTAGCACAGATACGCAGTATTTT
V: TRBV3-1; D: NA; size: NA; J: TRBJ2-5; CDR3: CASSQDPWAGETQYF; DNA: TGTGCCAGCAGCCAAGATCCCTGGGCTGGGGAGACCCAGTACTTC
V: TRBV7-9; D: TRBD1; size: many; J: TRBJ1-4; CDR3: CASSLTGREPWEKLFF; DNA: TGTGCCAGCAGCCTGACAGGGAGGGAACCATGGGAAAAACTGTTTTTT
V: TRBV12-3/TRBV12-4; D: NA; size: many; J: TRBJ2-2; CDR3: CASSLFRTLTGELFF; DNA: TGTGCCAGCAGTTTGTTTCGTACCCTCACCGGGGAGCTGTTTTTT
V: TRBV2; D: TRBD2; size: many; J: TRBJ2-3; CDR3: CASERLAGVATDTQYF; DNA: TGTGCCAGCGAACGTTTAGCGGGAGTGGCCACAGATACGCAGTATTTT
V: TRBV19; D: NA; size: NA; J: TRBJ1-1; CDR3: CASSEGAEAFF; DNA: TGTGCCAGTAGTGAGGGCGCTGAAGCTTTCTTT
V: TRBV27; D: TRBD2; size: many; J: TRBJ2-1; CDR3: CASRVAGGGNEQFF; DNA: TGTGCCAGCAGGGTAGCGGGAGGAGGCAATGAGCAGTTCTTC
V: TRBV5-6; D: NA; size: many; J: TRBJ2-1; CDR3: CASSFLGSEQFF; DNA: TGTGCCAGCAGCTTTCTAGGGAGTGAGCAGTTCTTC